A selection of T cell receptor beta chains follows, all from one sample in a study of cytomegalovirus exposure and HLA in healthy donors. Clones were read by immunoSEQ multiplex PCR, and TCRdb kept only the in-frame ones, dropping some. The table includes roughly 160,000 clones, about 80% detected once. The source material was PBMCs. The receptors come from a man aged 45-65 years in good health and CMV-seropositive. CDR3s include the opening cysteine and the closing phenylalanine or tryptophan. A D gene is named only where the DNA matches it firmly. Clone size is shown for a subset of rows, as once, few, many or a class of expanded clone.

clone size	D gene	J gene	V gene	CDR3 protein	CDR3 DNA
-	-	TRBJ2-4	TRBV4-2	CASSQDEGGHGNIQYF	TGTGCCAGCAGCCAAGATGAGGGGGGGCATGGGAACATTCAGTACTTC
-	TRBD1	TRBJ1-4	TRBV5-4	CASSAGGSNEKLFF	TGTGCCAGCAGCGCAGGGGGATCTAATGAAAAACTGTTTTTT
-	-	TRBJ1-1	TRBV28	CASNTALGTQKAFF	TGTGCCAGCAACACCGCCCTGGGGACTCAGAAAGCTTTCTTT
-	-	TRBJ1-5	TRBV6-5	CASSEQDSNQPQHF	TGTGCCAGCAGTGAACAGGATAGCAATCAGCCCCAGCATTTT
-	-	TRBJ1-1	TRBV28	CASRGGGVAGMNTEAFF	TGTGCCAGCAGAGGAGGGGGGGTGGCTGGTATGAACACTGAAGCTTTCTTT
-	-	TRBJ1-3	TRBV7-2	CASSSQPPTASSGNTIYF	TGTGCCAGCAGCTCTCAACCACCGACAGCGAGCTCTGGAAACACCATATATTTT
-	-	TRBJ1-5	TRBV6-6	CASKEGWGGGNQPQHF	TGTGCCAGTAAGGAAGGGTGGGGGGGAGGCAATCAGCCCCAGCATTTT
-	-	TRBJ1-5	TRBV5-1	CASSLEGGNQPQHF	TGCGCCAGCAGCTTGGAAGGGGGTAATCAGCCCCAGCATTTT
-	-	TRBJ2-6	TRBV28	CASSPRGLQSGANVLTF	TGTGCCAGCAGTCCTCGGGGGTTACAATCTGGGGCCAACGTCCTGACTTTC
-	-	TRBJ2-7	TRBV5-4	CASSLVQGREQYF	TGTGCCAGCAGCTTGGTGCAGGGAAGGGAGCAGTACTTC
few	-	TRBJ1-1	TRBV5-6	CASSFGHGNTEAFF	TGTGCCAGCAGCTTCGGACACGGGAACACTGAAGCTTTCTTT
few	TRBD1	TRBJ2-5	TRBV6-1	CASSLTGLETQYF	TGTGCCAGCAGTCTGACAGGGCTGGAGACCCAGTACTTC
few	-	TRBJ1-1	TRBV6-6	CASSYPQGMNTEAFF	TGTGCCAGCAGTTACCCCCAGGGTATGAACACTGAAGCTTTCTTT
-	-	TRBJ2-2	TRBV5-6	CASSLTDRDTGELFF	TGTGCCAGCAGCTTGACGGACAGAGACACCGGGGAGCTGTTTTTT
-	TRBD2	TRBJ2-2	TRBV18	CASSPPGTSTGELFF	TGTGCCAGCTCACCACCCGGGACTAGCACCGGGGAGCTGTTTTTT
-	TRBD1	TRBJ1-5	TRBV7-2	CASSLKGQGMMNQPQHF	TGTGCCAGCAGCTTAAAGGGACAGGGGATGATGAATCAGCCCCAGCATTTT
once	-	TRBJ1-4	TRBV6-5	CASTYLQGNEKLFF	TGTGCCAGCACCTATCTACAGGGAAACGAAAAACTGTTTTTT
-	TRBD2	TRBJ2-2	TRBV7-6	CASSSPRGLAGVTGELFF	TGTGCCAGCAGCTCCCCAAGAGGTCTAGCGGGGGTCACCGGGGAGCTGTTTTTT
-	TRBD1	TRBJ2-1	TRBV19	CASSRDRGFYNEQFF	TGTGCCAGTAGTAGGGACAGGGGTTTCTACAATGAGCAGTTCTTC
-	-	TRBJ1-6	TRBV15	CATSDLITGHDSPLHF	TGTGCCACCAGCGACCTGATTACGGGACACGATTCACCCCTCCACTTT
-	TRBD1	TRBJ1-1	TRBV7-3	CASRYTTGNEAFF	TGTGCCAGCAGGTATACGACAGGGAATGAAGCTTTCTTT
-	TRBD2	TRBJ2-3	TRBV18	CASSSGGGGGYGDTQYF	TGTGCCAGCTCGTCAGGAGGCGGGGGAGGTTATGGAGATACGCAGTATTTT
-	TRBD2	TRBJ2-1	TRBV15	CATSTGTSGAYEQFF	TGTGCCACCAGCACCGGGACTAGCGGGGCGTATGAGCAGTTCTTC
-	-	TRBJ1-1	TRBV6-1	CASSEGGPGGTEAFF	TGTGCCAGCAGTGAAGGGGGACCGGGAGGGACTGAAGCTTTCTTT
-	-	TRBJ2-7	TRBV4-1	CASSHLSSTNTYEQYF	TGCGCCAGCAGCCACCTTTCGTCCACCAATACCTACGAGCAGTACTTC
-	TRBD2	TRBJ2-3	TRBV29-1	CSVADGGRTDTQYF	TGCAGCGTTGCCGACGGGGGGAGAACAGATACGCAGTATTTT
once	TRBD1	TRBJ1-5	TRBV10-2	CASSSRTGVYGNQPQHF	TGCGCCAGCAGTTCGCGGACAGGGGTCTACGGCAATCAGCCCCAGCATTTT
-	-	TRBJ1-5	TRBV9	CASSVAAWGGQPQHF	TGTGCCAGCAGCGTGGCCGCTTGGGGAGGCCAGCCCCAGCATTTT
once	-	TRBJ1-2	TRBV4-3	CASSQGGRDGYTF	TGCGCCAGCAGCCAAGGGGGGCGCGATGGCTACACCTTC
-	TRBD1	TRBJ1-1	TRBV19	CASSVSGQVNTEAFF	TGTGCCAGTAGTGTCTCGGGACAGGTGAACACTGAAGCTTTCTTT
few	TRBD1	TRBJ2-2	TRBV4-1	CASRAGTGGYTGELFF	TGCGCCAGCAGGGCCGGGACAGGGGGTTACACCGGGGAGCTGTTTTTT
-	-	TRBJ2-1	TRBV9	CASSGGYGEQFF	TGTGCCAGCAGCGGAGGGTACGGTGAGCAGTTCTTC
once	-	TRBJ2-2	TRBV10-1	CASSESTYTNTGELFF	TGCGCCAGCAGTGAATCAACATATACGAACACCGGGGAGCTGTTTTTT
-	-	TRBJ1-5	TRBV4-1	CASSQVATYNQPQHF	TGCGCCAGCAGCCAAGTGGCGACTTACAATCAGCCCCAGCATTTT
-	-	TRBJ2-1	TRBV19	CATSGRGTRGSSYNEQFF	TGTGCCACCTCCGGACGCGGAACTCGGGGGAGCTCCTACAATGAGCAGTTCTTC
-	-	TRBJ1-5	TRBV30	CAWSYNYNQPQHF	TGTGCCTGGAGTTATAACTACAATCAGCCCCAGCATTTT
-	TRBD1	TRBJ1-4	TRBV7-9	CASSEQGVLNEKLFF	TGTGCCAGCAGCGAGCAGGGGGTACTTAATGAAAAACTGTTTTTT
-	-	TRBJ2-3	TRBV21-1	CASSIRGLAGGLTDTQYF	TGTGCCAGCAGCATAAGGGGACTAGCGGGGGGGCTCACAGATACGCAGTATTTT
-	TRBD1	TRBJ1-1	TRBV18	CASSPNTGTGRAFF	TGTGCCAGCTCACCAAATACCGGGACAGGGAGGGCTTTCTTT
-	TRBD1	TRBJ2-1	TRBV10-3	CAISEGGTGVYNEQFF	TGTGCCATCAGTGAGGGGGGGACAGGGGTCTACAATGAGCAGTTCTTC